This TCR beta chain was identified in a study of blood T cell repertoires in COVID-19. The V and J ends lost 1 base and 5 bases respectively, with 21 bases between them. The CDR3 consists of 18 residues. CDR1 is SGHVS and CDR2 is FQNEAQ in the germline V gene. Sequencing was performed with immunoSEQ multiplex PCR; in TCRdb, only in-frame clones are kept and a portion is missing. Of approximately 230,000 clones listed, approximately 90% are singletons. The chain uses TRBV7-8 and TRBJ2-1, with D perhaps TRBD2 (7 bases). Sequencing used peripheral blood. This receptor was taken from a woman under 40 with COVID-19, enrolled during active disease. Here the CDR3 reads CASSLGPRWRGPNNEQFF. In DNA, the CDR3 is TGTGCCAGCAGCTTAGGTCCTAGATGGCGGGGGCCAAACAATGAGCAGTTCTTC.